The entry below gives a single TCR beta chain sequence along with its context. Its antigen has not been determined. The sample holds no much larger clone one base away, and base qualities are not on file. The data are from a study of T cell responses to AZD1222 COVID-19 vaccine (dated by TCRdb to the early 2020s). Context from the whole study: A total of 233 trial participants underwent TCR sequencing, of whom about 200 had received two doses of AZD1222 and about 26 had received two doses of the MenACWY control vaccine. Enrollment into the trials was organized by age into subgroups of 18-55, 56-69 and 70-plus years, and those subgroups contained about 150, 27 and 61 TCR-sequenced participants, respectively.

V gives up 11 bases and J gives up 3 bases, and the segment between their germline ends measures 10 bases. The cysteine opens and the phenylalanine closes a CDR3 of 11 amino acids. CDR3 DNA only is kept here, 33 bases in frame from base 1. CDR1 and CDR2 (SEHNR, FQNEAQ) derive from the germline V gene (reference sequence). Broader findings and caveats from the paper: In the small 56-69-year group, the increase in depth fell short of significance, most likely because of low power. The vaccine-associated CD4 TCRs covered the entire spike protein, and the dominant responses fell in regions 160-218 and 743-854. Because no samples from the day 14 peak response were available, repertoires could be characterized only after the peak T cell response. Conclusions about previously exposed vaccinees were limited because only a handful of AZD1222 recipients were SARS-CoV-2 seropositive at baseline. Most participants were white British and females outnumbered males, and the authors suggested that clonal diversity may have been underestimated. After two AZD1222 doses, both the breadth and the depth of spike-specific TCRs were significantly higher than at day 0 and than in MenACWY recipients. Nearly half of unique spike-specific TCRs reportedly recognized epitopes outside regions mutated in the B.1.351 and B.1.1.7 variants.

The time point label on this specimen signifies: about 28 days (+/-7) after the second vaccine dose. AZD1222 recipients with second doses at about 4 weeks or about 12 weeks were pooled, because spike-specific TCR depth and breadth did not differ between schedules. The vaccinee samples were drawn from two UK trials, COV001 and COV002, one of which was a single-blind randomized controlled phase 2/3 trial testing AZD1222 (ChAdOx1 nCoV-19) in healthy adults. Trial participant PBMC samples were collected at day 0 and day 28 after the second dose for TCRbeta chain sequencing. The CDR3 regions of human TCRbeta chains were subjected to immunosequencing. The authors processed their data as follows. Repertoire TCRs were checked for matches against a reference library of SARS-CoV-2-specific TCRs that had been generated using the MIRA antigen-specificity platform. Breadth meant the fraction of unique TCRs that were SARS-CoV-2-associated, whereas depth meant the fraction of total T cells that were SARS-CoV-2-associated. Using the MIRA data, every spike-specific TCR was mapped to the spike region that the TCR reacted to and assigned to either a CD4 or a CD8 class. Log10-transformed breadth and depth values were compared by one-way ANOVA with Sidak's multiple comparisons tests. TCRdb obtained this table from immuneACCESS and retained in-frame rearrangements with V and J assigned. These tables miss some clones; where compared with another copy, unresolved V genes account for less than half of the shortfall, and the remainder is unexplained. V, J and clone size were drawn from that table, and D and trimming were deduced from the DNA. Within this sample are more than 95,000 clones, with 88% of them counted one time only. Clones ranked in the top ten supply 3.5% to 4% of the sample.

The chain employs TRBV7-9 and TRBJ1-2; confidence is insufficient to name the D gene. This TCR was recovered from an adult who received the AZD1222 COVID-19 vaccine. This sample comprised peripheral blood, obtained 28 days after the second AZD1222 dose. CDR3 region: CAPQADYGYTF. Read as DNA, the sequence is TGTGCCCCCCAGGCGGACTATGGCTACACCTTC.